These 17 T cell receptor delta chains came from one sample sequenced in a study of γδ T cells in repeated Plasmodium falciparum infection. TCRdb reprocessed the multiplex PCR reads using CATT. The sample yields tens of thousands of delta-chain clones, 0.75% to 1% seen once. Bulk repertoires came from Vgamma9/Vdelta2+ or Vdelta2-negative gammadelta T cells flow-sorted from PBMC. Sequencing input: gamma-delta T cells from blood. The receptors here all came from a pool of human donors (malaria-infected and uninfected, not separated).

About this clone: The translation of this DNA and the TCRdb protein of a much larger clone differ at residue 5, probably owing to a read error; the protein shown here is translated from the DNA. The V call is TRDV1, the J call TRDJ1; tentatively, D is TRDD3 (9 bases). Germline CDR1 and CDR2: TSWWSYY and QGS. The CDR3 has 21 residues. V was cut by 4 bases and J by 4 bases, with 34 bases left in between. The CDR3, as DNA: TGTGCTCTTGGGGGACATGGTGGATCTTCCTACCGGGGGATACAGGGCGATAAACTCATCTTT. This encodes CALGGHGGSSYRGIQGDKLIF.

As for this clone: The protein TCRdb lists belongs to a much larger clone and differs from this DNA's translation at residue 16, which points to a read error; the protein shown is made from the DNA. The chain links TRDV1 to TRDJ1; D is possibly TRDD3 (5 bases). TCRdb records no J gene; here it was assigned by comparing the DNA to germline. The CDR3 contains 19 residues. Per the germline V gene, CDR1 is TSWWSYY and CDR2 is QGS. CDR3 amino acids: CALGYLTRGPPGSTDELIF. The CDR3, as DNA: TGTGCTCTTGGGTACCTAACGAGGGGACCCCCCGGGAGCACCGATGAACTCATCTTT.

With respect to this clone: This likely traces to a read error, being one base from a far larger clone. The sample contains more than one DNA sequence encoding this CDR3. The chain joins TRDV2 to TRDJ1; 8 nucleotides align to TRDD3. CDR1 is GEAIGNYY and CDR2 is EKD in the germline V gene. J gave up 0 bases and V 1 base, and 15 bases lay outside the gene matches. The CDR3 extends over 19 amino acids. CDR3 protein: CACDTREVSTGGYTDKLIF. The CDR3 region has the DNA TGTGCCTGTGACACACGGGAGGTAAGTACTGGGGGGTACACCGATAAACTCATCTTT.

Details on this clone: A read error is likely here: a far larger clone is one base away. CDR3 DNA: TGTGCTCTCGGGAGGCAGCCCATCCCGCCCATCTGGTACACCGATAAACTCATCTTT. It specifies CALGRQPIPPIWYTDKLIF. The chain couples TRDV1 to TRDJ1; D is uncertain. The J gene was not available in TCRdb and was assigned here by matching the DNA to germline segments. Trimming took 9 bases from V and 0 from J, leaving 29 bases between them. Germline CDR1 TSWWSYY, CDR2 QGS. There are 19 residues in the CDR3.

This clone showed up just a few times. A far larger clone is off by one base, so a read error is likely. Within the sample, other DNA sequences also encode this same CDR3. Called V gene: TRDV2; the J gene was not called; the table's D call TRDD3 went unverified against the DNA. The CDR3 spans 19 residues. Germline V gene data show CDR1 as GEAIGNYY and CDR2 as EKD. The CDR3 sequence: CACDTVLGDYSWDTRQMFF. The CDR3 DNA reads TGTGCCTGTGACACCGTACTGGGGGACTATTCCTGGGACACCCGACAGATGTTCTTC.

In regard to this clone: The protein held in TCRdb is that of a much larger clone and does not match this DNA's translation at residue 5, likely because of a read error; the protein shown is translated from the DNA. The chain uses TRDV1 and TRDJ1; 13 bases are shared with TRDD3. TCRdb is silent on the J gene; assignment here came from matching the DNA to germline. This CDR3 region has 27 residues. Losses at the gene ends were 3 bases for V and 0 bases for J; bases not matched to a gene: 34. Germline V gene sequence: CDR1 TSWWSYY, CDR2 QGS. This CDR3 is CALGDPNRPPPYDLLGDTRLYTDKLIF. The CDR3 nucleotides are TGTGCTCTTGGGGACCCCAATCGGCCTCCTCCTTATGACCTACTGGGGGATACGCGGTTGTACACCGATAAACTCATCTTT.

This clone turned up a few times. The protein recorded in TCRdb matches a much larger clone and deviates from this DNA's translation at residue 4, suggesting a read error; the protein here is obtained by translating the DNA. CDR3 loop: CALVTLRIGGWGIQQLIF. For the CDR3, the DNA is TGTGCTCTTGTGACTCTTAGAATAGGTGGTTGGGGGATACAACAACTCATCTTT. This sequence joins TRDV1 and TRDJ1; 10 bases line up with TRDD3. The J gene was missing in TCRdb and was found by matching the end of the DNA to germline. The CDR3 consists of 18 residues. Unmatched junction bases numbered 23, after V lost 7 bases and J lost 9 bases. Germline V lookup: CDR1 TSWWSYY, CDR2 QGS.

The table lists this clone with a few counts. TCRdb has a much larger clone's protein, which differs at residue 8 from the translation of this DNA, likely because of a read error; what is shown is the protein translated from the DNA. The rearrangement joins TRDV2 to TRDJ1; 9 bases are shared with TRDD3. The CDR3 totals 14 residues. Germline assignment: CDR1 GEAIGNYY and CDR2 EKD. V lost 3 bases, J lost 8 bases, and 9 bases stayed unmatched. The CDR3 is CACDSLGGYTKLIF. In DNA, the CDR3 is TGTGCCTGTGACTCTCTGGGGGGATACACCAAACTCATCTTT.

Comment on this clone: TCRdb records a much larger clone's protein for this DNA, with a difference at residue 12 that likely arises from a read error; the protein given is the translation of the DNA. The J gene is TRDJ1, the V gene TRDV1; a possible D gene is TRDD3 (6 bases). No J segment appears in TCRdb, so it was assigned here by matching the sequence to germline. Germline V CDR1 and CDR2: TSWWSYY, QGS. This CDR3 has 21 residues. V lost 1 base to trimming and J lost 0 bases, with 27 bases between them. The CDR3 bases are TGTGCTCTTGGGGAACGCCTTGAGAACTTACTGGGCCCTTATTACACCGATAAACTCATCTTT. Its protein product is CALGERLENLLGPYYTDKLIF.

In this sample, this clone turned up many times. A far larger clone is only one base removed, so a read error is likely. Other DNA sequences within the sample encode an identical CDR3. The CDR3 spells CACDSVRNWGDTVARSKLIF. As DNA, the CDR3 is TGTGCCTGTGACAGCGTTCGGAACTGGGGGGATACGGTTGCGCGGTCTAAACTCATCTTT. The chain carries TRDV2 and TRDJ1; 10 positions match TRDD3. This CDR3 region has 20 residues. In germline, CDR1 is GEAIGNYY, CDR2 EKD. With V trimmed by 2 bases and J by 7 bases, 24 bases remained unmatched.

This clone was seen ten or more times. Other DNA sequences from this sample encode an identical CDR3 as well. J is TRDJ1 and V is TRDV1; 9 nucleotides align to TRDD3. Trimming at V came to 2 bases and at J to 0 bases, leaving 28 bases not matched to a gene. Germline CDR1 TSWWSYY, CDR2 QGS. This CDR3 has 24 residues. The DNA for the CDR3 is TGTGCTCTTGGGGAAGTAAGCGCAGATCCAATCAGCTACTGGGGGAACCAGTACACCGATAAACTCATCTTT. It yields the protein CALGEVSADPISYWGNQYTDKLIF.

This clone was found a few times. The protein that TCRdb holds for this DNA derives from a much larger clone and differs from the translated DNA at residue 3, which likely indicates a read error; the protein shown here is translated from the DNA. The V gene is TRDV1, the J gene TRDJ1, with TRDD3 matching 12 bases. Since TCRdb gives no J gene, matching the DNA to germline was used here to assign it. Germline CDR1 TSWWSYY, CDR2 QGS. This CDR3 region has 29 residues. The CDR3 DNA reads TGTGCTCCTGGGGAACTCATGAGACAAACTATTAAAAAAAAAGGCGTCCTATCTGGGGGATACGAGGACCCCGATAAACTCATCTTT. Its protein is CAPGELMRQTIKKKGVLSGGYEDPDKLIF.

As for this clone: A far larger clone is only one base removed, so a read error is likely. J is TRDJ3 and V is TRDV1; the D gene is possibly TRDD2 (5 bases). Since TCRdb gives no J gene, matching the DNA to germline was used here to assign it. This CDR3 comprises 20 residues. V was shortened by 4 bases and J by 3 bases, with 22 bases between the two germline ends. Germline assignment: CDR1 TSWWSYY and CDR2 QGS. The CDR3 DNA reads as TGTGCTCTTGGGGGTTCCTCCCCCAACCGGCAGAACTGGGACACCCGACAGATGTTTTTC. Protein sequence: CALGGSSPNRQNWDTRQMFF.

On this clone itself: The protein held in TCRdb is that of a much larger clone and does not match this DNA's translation at residue 7, likely because of a read error; the protein shown is translated from the DNA. CDR3 nucleotide sequence: TGTGCTCTTGGGGGAGGATGTATTGGTGGGTCCTACACCGATAAACTCATCTTT. It codes for CALGGGCIGGSYTDKLIF. This chain joins TRDV1 and TRDJ1; no definite D call. TCRdb gives no J gene; it was assigned here by matching the DNA to germline. This CDR3 has 18 residues. Trimming cost V 4 bases and J 0 bases, with 21 bases left between them. From germline, CDR1 is TSWWSYY and CDR2 QGS.

This clone appeared a few times. The translation of this DNA and the TCRdb protein of a much larger clone differ at residue 16, probably owing to a read error; the protein shown here is translated from the DNA. No J gene was assigned, while the V gene was called as TRDV2; the listed D gene, TRDD3, was not tested against the DNA. CDR3 length: 18 residues. Germline CDR1 and CDR2: GEAIGNYY and EKD. This CDR3 is CACDTGDAHSWDTRQTFF. The CDR3 nucleotides read TGTGCCTGTGACACGGGGGATGCCCACTCCTGGGACACCCGACAGACGTTTTTC.

The V call is TRDV1, the J call TRDJ1; 11 positions agree with TRDD3. Assignment of the J gene here rests on matching the DNA to germline, because TCRdb gives none. This CDR3 spans 22 amino acids. CDR1 is TSWWSYY, CDR2 QGS, per germline. The J segment lost 4 bases and the V segment lost 1 base, leaving 23 bases of the junction unmatched. This CDR3 is CALGEPARLGDRSPPPGDKLIF. The CDR3 DNA reads TGTGCTCTTGGGGAACCCGCCAGACTGGGGGATAGGAGTCCCCCCCCGGGCGATAAACTCATCTTT.

There are a few counts of this clone. TCRdb's entry gives the protein of a much larger clone, which mismatches this DNA's translation at residue 4, likely from a read error; the protein reported here is translated from the DNA. CDR3: CACARCVLGDTYTDKLIF. The DNA of the CDR3 is TGTGCCTGTGCCCGCTGCGTACTGGGGGATACTTACACCGATAAACTCATCTTT. This chain uses TRDV2 with TRDJ1; 12 bases are a match to TRDD3. The CDR3 has 18 amino acids. V dropped 5 bases and J dropped 0; count of bases not matched to a gene: 12. Germline assignment: CDR1 GEAIGNYY and CDR2 EKD.